The TCR beta chain under discussion was sequenced for a study of beta chain features in type 1 diabetes. General study findings and limits: A moderate, significant TCRB CDR3 shortening appeared in type 1 diabetes across four CD4+ subsets.

The V gene lost 6 bases and the J gene lost 7 bases, with 10 bases spanning the gap. This CDR3 has 11 amino acids. Germline CDR1 MDHEN, CDR2 SYDVKM. About this clone: No antigen is known for it.

Expressed TCRB transcripts were sequenced after all isolated RNA was converted to cDNA. Produced via immunoSEQ multiplex PCR; TCRdb's table is partial and in-frame only. The sample lists 120,000 or so clones; 15% to 20% were seen once. The source of this sequence is a man younger than 30 with type 1 diabetes. The sample consisted of central memory CD4+ T cells from blood. The chain recombines TRBV28 with TRBJ2-7; D ambiguous. Here the CDR3 reads CASSSRWEQYF. CDR3 nucleotides: TGTGCCAGCAGCTCCCGTTGGGAGCAGTACTTC.